This TCR beta chain originates from a study of blood T cell repertoires in COVID-19. The wider study: Material from acute and convalescent COVID-19 was sourced from the United States, Italy and Spain. T cells, B-cell-depleted T cells, or PBMCs supplied cDNA or gDNA.

In the original analysis: Counts of nucleated cells, estimated from reference gene primer amplification, were obtained. TCRdb keeps only in-frame clones here, not all; method: immunoSEQ multiplex PCR. V and J calls and clone size are copied from that table; D and trimming were computed from the DNA. The sample yields some 340,000 clones, around four fifths seen once. The trim removed 0 bases at V and 7 bases at J, leaving 14 bases unmatched. Germline V gene lookup returns CDR1 SGDLS and CDR2 YYNGEE. The CDR3 contains 17 residues. The chain joins TRBV9 to TRBJ2-7; 9 nucleotides match TRBD2. Sequences were obtained from peripheral blood. The TCR originated in a man younger than 45 with active or convalescent COVID-19. CDR3 amino acids: CASSVGLAGVWEIEQYF. Here the CDR3 DNA reads TGTGCCAGCAGCGTAGGGTTAGCGGGAGTATGGGAAATTGAGCAGTACTTC. The full variable domain, its missing parts supplied by reference TRBV9 and TRBJ2-7, is DSGVTQTPKHLITATGQRVTLRCSPRSGDLSVYWYQQSLDQGLQFLIQYYNGEERAKGNILERFSAQQFPDLHSELNLSSLELGDSALYFCASSVGLAGVWEIEQYFGPGTRLTVT.